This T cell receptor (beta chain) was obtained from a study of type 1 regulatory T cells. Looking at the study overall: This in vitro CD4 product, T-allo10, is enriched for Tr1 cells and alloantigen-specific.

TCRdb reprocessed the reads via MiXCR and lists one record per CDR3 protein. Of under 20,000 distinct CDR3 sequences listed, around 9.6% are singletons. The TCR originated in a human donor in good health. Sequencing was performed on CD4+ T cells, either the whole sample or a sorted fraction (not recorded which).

CDR3 in DNA: TGTGCCATCAGTGACAGGGGAGGCTCCTACGAGCAGTACTTC. Protein sequence: CAISDRGGSYEQYF. The chain combines TRBV10-3 with TRBJ2-7; D is tentatively TRBD1 or TRBD2 (6 bases each). The CDR3 spans 14 residues. The V and J ends lost 3 bases and 0 bases respectively, with 9 bases between them. Germline V gene data show CDR1 as ENHRY and CDR2 as SYGVKD.